This T cell receptor (beta chain) appears in the sequencing data of a study of blood T cell repertoires in COVID-19. Study details: From the United States, Italy and Spain came samples of acute and convalescent COVID-19. Nucleic acid was either cDNA or gDNA, and it came from T cells, B-cell-depleted T cells, or PBMCs.

Original analysis: Reference gene primer amplification yielded estimated nucleated cell counts. The protocol was immunoSEQ multiplex PCR, while the TCRdb copy is restricted to in-frame clones and leaves out a portion. V and J calls and clone size are given by that table; D and trimming were obtained from the DNA. The data contain 300,000 to 450,000 clones, 85% of them singletons. The specimen was peripheral blood. The receptor was isolated from a woman younger than 35 with acute or convalescent COVID-19.

CDR3 DNA sequence: TGCAGCGTTGAAGACCCAACAAGCTACACCTTC. Translating it yields CSVEDPTSYTF. The chain recombines TRBV29-1 with TRBJ1-2, with D hard to call. This CDR3 spans 11 amino acids. V lost 0 bases to trimming and J lost 9 bases, with 8 bases between them. CDR1 SQVTM and CDR2 ANQGSEA come from the germline V gene.